Each of the 21 T cell receptor beta chains below was sequenced from the same sample in a study of T cells after yellow fever vaccination. Using its own MiXCR run on the 5' RACE reads, TCRdb lists one record per CDR3 protein. Here the sample spans fewer than 650,000 distinct CDR3 sequences, just over 20% being singletons. The specimen was PBMCs, collected around 3 weeks after the first yellow fever vaccination. The receptors derive from a man between 18 and 29 years old who received the YFV17D yellow fever vaccine.

This clonotype was observed at least ten times. The V call is TRBV7-2, the J call TRBJ2-7; the D gene is possibly TRBD2 (6 bases). Between the trimmed V and J ends, which lost 6 bases and 4 bases, there was a span of 16 bases. The length of the CDR3 is 14 residues. From germline, CDR1 is SGHTA and CDR2 FQGNSA. The CDR3 DNA reads as TGTGCCAGCAGTCGGTCCGGGGGATGGTACGAGCAGTACTTC. It translates to CASSRSGGWYEQYF.

This clonotype was counted at least ten times. The chain has TRBV3-1 and TRBJ2-7; D possibly corresponds to TRBD2 (6 bases). Germline CDR1 LGHDT, CDR2 YNNKEL (reference sequence). The CDR3 runs to 14 residues. V was cut by 4 bases and J by 3 bases, with 13 bases left in between. CDR3 in DNA: TGTGCCAGCAGCCCAGGGACTGGACTCTACGAGCAGTACGTC. Protein product: CASSPGTGLYEQYV.

The chain couples TRBV5-6 to TRBJ2-3; 7 nucleotides line up with TRBD1. The CDR3 has 16 amino acids. The V and J ends lost 2 bases and 0 bases, in that order; junction bases with no gene match: 6. CDR1 SGHDT and CDR2 YYEEEE come from the germline V gene. CDR3 sequence: CASSFTGQWSTDTQYF. CDR3 DNA sequence: TGTGCCAGCAGCTTCACGGGACAGTGGAGCACAGATACGCAGTATTTT.

The chain has TRBV7-2 and TRBJ1-5, with D perhaps TRBD1 (5 bases). Trimming shortened V by 7 bases and J by 3 bases, and 10 bases separated the two germline ends. CDR3 length equals 13 residues. Per germline, CDR1 SGHTA and CDR2 FQGNSA. The CDR3 DNA sequence: TGTGCCAGCACCCAGGGAGACAATCAGCCCCAGCATTTT. Its translation: CASTQGDNQPQHF.

The chain is built from TRBV6-7 and TRBJ1-2, with TRBD1 as a possible D gene (5 bases). TRBV6-7 is an open reading frame whose function is uncertain. V lost 8 bases and J lost 8, with 9 bases in between. The CDR3 contains 10 residues. The CDR3 sequence is CASLRGGYTF. The CDR3 DNA reads as TGTGCCAGCCTTAGGGGCGGCTACACCTTC.

This clonotype has just a few counts. The genes are TRBV20-1 and TRBJ1-2, with D maybe TRBD1 (6 bases). Germline assignment: CDR1 DFQATT and CDR2 SNEGSKA (reference sequence). The CDR3 loop spans 12 amino acids. V was trimmed by 7 bases and J by 6 bases, leaving 15 bases between them. The DNA for the CDR3 is TGCAGTGGAATACAGGGTACCCATGGCTACACCTTC. It yields the protein CSGIQGTHGYTF.

V is TRBV7-6 and J is TRBJ1-1, with 8 bases aligning to TRBD1. CDR3 length: 15 amino acids. V gave up 5 bases and J gave up 1 base; unmatched junction bases: 6. The germline gives CDR1 SGHVS, CDR2 FNYEAQ. The CDR3 DNA is TGTGCCAGCAGCCCTCGGACAGGGAGGAACACTGAAGCTTTCTTT. Residues: CASSPRTGRNTEAFF.

The chain carries TRBV10-1 and TRBJ2-3, with D perhaps given as TRBD1 or TRBD2 (5 bases each). V was cut by 5 bases and J by 5 bases, with 11 bases left in between. The CDR3 totals 13 residues. CDR1 WNHNN and CDR2 SYGVQD come from the germline V gene (reference sequence). The CDR3 coding sequence is TGCGCCAGCAGTAGGCTTGGGGGAGATACGCAGTATTTT. Its protein is CASSRLGGDTQYF.

This clonotype was recorded at least ten times. The J gene is TRBJ2-2, the V gene TRBV18; 8 bases line up with TRBD1. V lost 4 bases and J lost 5; bases outside the gene matches: 0. CDR1 and CDR2 from the germline V gene are KGHSH and LQKENI. This CDR3 has 13 amino acids. CDR3 nucleotide sequence: TGTGCCAGCTCACGACAGGGGACCGGGGAGCTGTTTTTT. Amino acid sequence: CASSRQGTGELFF. Supplemented by reference TRBV18 and TRBJ2-2, the full variable domain reads NAGVMQNPRHLVRRRGQEARLRCSPMKGHSHVYWYRQLPEEGLKFMVYLQKENIIDESGMPKERFSAEFPKEGPSILRIQQVVRGDSAAYFCASSRQGTGELFFGEGSRLTVL.

This clonotype was recorded a few times. The chain recombines TRBV6-2 or TRBV6-3 with TRBJ1-6; no reliable D call. V dropped 6 bases and J dropped 7 bases, with 13 bases sitting between them. The V gene's germline CDR1 is MNHEY and CDR2 SVGEGT. The CDR3 is 14 residues long. The CDR3 protein is CASRQMTRNSPLHF. The CDR3, as DNA: TGTGCCAGCAGACAAATGACCCGAAATTCACCCCTCCACTTT.

This clonotype was detected many times. The chain is built from TRBV7-7 and TRBJ2-7; the match to TRBD1 covers 7 bases. Germline CDR1 is SSHAT and CDR2 is FNYEAQ (reference sequence). Trimming removed 4 bases from V and 7 bases from J; junction bases left unmatched: 10. The CDR3 runs 14 residues. The CDR3 region has the DNA TGTGCCAGCAGCTCTTCGACAGGGTCGGGGGAGCAGTACTTC. It specifies CASSSSTGSGEQYF. Filled out from reference TRBV7-7 and TRBJ2-7, the complete variable domain reads GAGVSQSPRYKVTKRGQDVTLRCDPISSHATLYWYQQALGQGPEFLTYFNYEAQPDKSGLPSDRFSAERPEGSISTLTIQRTEQRDSAMYRCASSSSTGSGEQYFGPGTRLTVT.

The rearrangement joins TRBV7-2 to TRBJ1-5; no definite D call. V gave up 6 bases and J gave up 7 bases, with 13 bases separating them. CDR3 length equals 13 residues. In germline, CDR1 is SGHTA, CDR2 FQGNSA. The CDR3 nucleotides read TGTGCCAGCAGTCCCCTGCGAGGACAGCCCCAGCATTTT. Its protein is CASSPLRGQPQHF.

This clonotype was observed a handful of times. This chain joins TRBV9 and TRBJ2-5; weak D call: TRBD1 (6 bases). The CDR3 is made up of 17 amino acids. V was trimmed by 4 bases and J by 3 bases, leaving 22 bases between them. Germline lookup yields CDR1 SGDLS and CDR2 YYNGEE. CDR3 DNA sequence: TGTGCCAGCAGCCCTCGAGCCCGGGACAAGGGAAAAGAGACCCAGTACTTC. Translation: CASSPRARDKGKETQYF.

This clonotype occurred many times. This chain uses TRBV7-2 with TRBJ2-2; a possible D gene is TRBD2 (5 bases). Per germline, CDR1 SGHTA and CDR2 FQGNSA. This CDR3 region has 15 residues. Trimming cost V 2 bases and J 3 bases, with 10 bases left between them. The CDR3 nucleotides read TGTGCCAGCAGCTTATCCGGGGTGGACACCGGGGAGCTGTTTTTT. Protein sequence: CASSLSGVDTGELFF.

Only a few counts were recorded for this clonotype. V and J are TRBV2 and TRBJ1-3; D gene ambiguous. Germline assignment: CDR1 SNHLY and CDR2 FYNNEI. V lost 8 bases to trimming and J lost 4 bases, with 12 bases between them. The CDR3 consists of 13 residues. CDR3: CASCGDLGNTIYF. In DNA form, the CDR3 reads TGTGCCAGCTGCGGGGATCTCGGAAACACCATATATTTT.

In this sample, this clonotype turned up a few times. J is TRBJ2-3 and V is TRBV27, with 15 bases lining up with TRBD2. This CDR3 comprises 16 residues. V lost 4 bases, J lost 6 bases, and 5 bases stayed unmatched. The germline V gene has CDR1 MNHEY and CDR2 SMNVEV (reference sequence). The CDR3 here is CASSSGLAGGPDTQYF. The CDR3 nucleotides read TGTGCCAGCAGTTCTGGACTAGCGGGGGGGCCGGATACGCAGTATTTT.

The V call is TRBV7-3, the J call TRBJ2-2; 8 bases line up with TRBD1. CDR3 size: 14 residues. Trimming removed 4 bases from V and 8 bases from J; junction bases left unmatched: 6. Germline CDR1 reads SGHTA; CDR2 reads FQGTGA. The CDR3 region is CASSSQGARGELFF. Here the CDR3 DNA reads TGTGCCAGCAGCTCCCAGGGGGCGCGAGGGGAGCTGTTTTTT. The whole variable domain, remainder taken from reference TRBV7-3 and TRBJ2-2, is GAGVSQTPSNKVTEKGKYVELRCDPISGHTALYWYRQSLGQGPEFLIYFQGTGAADDSGLPNDRFFAVRPEGSVSTLKIQRTERGDSAVYLCASSSQGARGELFFGEGSRLTVL.

The rearrangement joins TRBV24-1 to TRBJ2-1; 8 nucleotides align to TRBD1. The J segment lost 8 bases and the V segment lost 5 bases, leaving 4 bases of the junction unmatched. This CDR3 is 13 amino acids long. CDR1 is KGHDR, CDR2 SFDVKD, per germline. The DNA of the CDR3 is TGTGCCACCAGTGCTTCAGGGGGCGATGAGCAGTTCTTC. Translation: CATSASGGDEQFF.

The V gene is TRBV4-2, the J gene TRBJ2-5; 8 positions match TRBD1. V lost 5 bases, J lost 4 bases, and 9 bases stayed unmatched. CDR1 and CDR2 from the germline V gene are LGHNA and YNFKEQ. This CDR3 is 15 amino acids long. The CDR3 here is CASSVDDRGGETQYF. The DNA for the CDR3 is TGTGCCAGCAGCGTAGACGACAGGGGAGGAGAGACCCAGTACTTC.

The chain links TRBV6-5 to TRBJ2-7; TRBD1 matches 7 bases. From germline, CDR1 is MNHEY and CDR2 SVGAGI. The trim removed 4 bases at V and 0 bases at J, leaving 6 bases unmatched. CDR3 length: 15 amino acids. The chain's CDR3 is CASSFGQDPSYEQYF. The CDR3 DNA is TGTGCCAGCAGTTTTGGACAGGACCCCTCCTACGAGCAGTACTTC.

There are many counts of this clonotype. The V gene is TRBV7-2, the J gene TRBJ2-2; D may be TRBD2 (7 bases). This CDR3 has 15 amino acids. V was shortened by 5 bases and J by 5 bases, with 15 bases between the two germline ends. Germline V gives CDR1 SGHTA, CDR2 FQGNSA. The CDR3 bases are TGTGCCAGCAGCCCGGGGGGCCCGGGTACCGGGGAGCTGTTTTTT. Protein: CASSPGGPGTGELFF.